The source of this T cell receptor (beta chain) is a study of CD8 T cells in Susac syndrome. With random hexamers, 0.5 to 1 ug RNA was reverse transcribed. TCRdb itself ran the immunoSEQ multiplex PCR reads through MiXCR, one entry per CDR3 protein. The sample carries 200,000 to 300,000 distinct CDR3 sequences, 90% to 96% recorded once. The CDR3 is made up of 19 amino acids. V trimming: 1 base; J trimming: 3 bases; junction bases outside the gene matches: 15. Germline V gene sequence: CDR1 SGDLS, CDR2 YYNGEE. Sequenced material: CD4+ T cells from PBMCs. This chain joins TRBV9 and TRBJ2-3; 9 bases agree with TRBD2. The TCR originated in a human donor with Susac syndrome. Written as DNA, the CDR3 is TGTGCCAGCAGCGTATCCCCCGGGGGTCGTCTAGCGGGGACAGATACGCAGTATTTT. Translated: CASSVSPGGRLAGTDTQYF.